Described below is a single T cell receptor beta chain sequence and its context. Its antigen remains unknown. The sample belongs to a study of PD-1 blockade in classical Hodgkin lymphoma. No patient escaped relapse after autologous stem cell transplantation, and brentuximab vedotin exposure varied. Profiling relied on immunoSEQ multiplex PCR, and the TCRdb table lists in-frame clones only, not all of them. The sample records about 19,000 clones, more than 75% being singletons. General study findings and limits: Among the patients, those starting nivolumab under 1 year after ASCT were excluded. Complete responders possessed baseline diversity comparable to newly diagnosed patients. The drivers behind the repertoire differences, possibly disease activity or prior therapy, remain undefined.

The TCR comes from a human donor with classical Hodgkin lymphoma. The input for sequencing was peripheral blood mononuclear cells (PBMCs), taken before the second cycle of nivolumab.

CDR3 DNA: TGTGCCAGCAGTTACAGCTATCTTTCTGGAAACACCATATATTTT. Translated: CASSYSYLSGNTIYF. This chain links TRBV6-5 with TRBJ1-3; no clear D. Deletions cut 2 bases from V and 1 base from J, with 9 bases between. This CDR3 spans 15 amino acids. CDR1 and CDR2 from the germline V gene are MNHEY and SVGAGI.